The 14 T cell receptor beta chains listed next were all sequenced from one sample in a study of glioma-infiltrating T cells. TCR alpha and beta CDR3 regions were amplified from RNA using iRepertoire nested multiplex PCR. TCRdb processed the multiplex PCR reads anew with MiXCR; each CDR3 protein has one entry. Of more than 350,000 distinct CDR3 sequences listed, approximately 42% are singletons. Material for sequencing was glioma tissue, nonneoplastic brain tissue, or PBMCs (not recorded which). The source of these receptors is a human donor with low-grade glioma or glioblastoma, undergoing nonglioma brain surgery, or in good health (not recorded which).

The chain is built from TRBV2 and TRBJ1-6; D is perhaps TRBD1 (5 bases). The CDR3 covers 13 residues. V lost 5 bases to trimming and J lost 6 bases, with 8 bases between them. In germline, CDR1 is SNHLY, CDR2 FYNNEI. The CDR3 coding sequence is TGTGCCAGCAGTTCGACAGCTAATTCACCCCTCCACTTT. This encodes CASSSTANSPLHF.

The CDR3 nucleotides read TGTGCCAGCTCCGGACAGGGGGGACTAGCGGCTGAAGCTTTCTTT. Translation: CASSGQGGLAAEAFF. The chain is built from TRBV18 and TRBJ1-1, with TRBD1 identical over 10 bases. The CDR3 runs to 15 residues. J was trimmed by 6 bases and V by 6 bases; bases with no gene match: 10. The V gene's germline CDR1 is KGHSH and CDR2 LQKENI.

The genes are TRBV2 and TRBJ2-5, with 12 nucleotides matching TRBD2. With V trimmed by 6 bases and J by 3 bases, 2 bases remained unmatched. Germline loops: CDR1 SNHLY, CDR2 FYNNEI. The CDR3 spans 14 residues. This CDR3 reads CASRRLAGEETQYF. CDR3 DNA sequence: TGTGCCAGCAGACGACTAGCGGGAGAAGAGACCCAGTACTTC.

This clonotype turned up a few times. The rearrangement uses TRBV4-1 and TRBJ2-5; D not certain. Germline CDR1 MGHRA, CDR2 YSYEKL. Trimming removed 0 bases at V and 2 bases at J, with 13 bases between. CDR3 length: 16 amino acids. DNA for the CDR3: TGCGCCAGCAGCCAAGAGGTGGCCCCGGATCAAGAGACCCAGTACTTC. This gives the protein CASSQEVAPDQETQYF.

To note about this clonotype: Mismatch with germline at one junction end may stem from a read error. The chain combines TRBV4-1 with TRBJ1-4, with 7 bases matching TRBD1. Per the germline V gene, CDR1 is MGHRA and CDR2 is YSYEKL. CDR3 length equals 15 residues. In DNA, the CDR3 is TGCGCCAGCAGCCAAGGACAGGGCAGGAATGAAAAACTGTCTTTT. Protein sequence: CASSQGQGRNEKLSF.

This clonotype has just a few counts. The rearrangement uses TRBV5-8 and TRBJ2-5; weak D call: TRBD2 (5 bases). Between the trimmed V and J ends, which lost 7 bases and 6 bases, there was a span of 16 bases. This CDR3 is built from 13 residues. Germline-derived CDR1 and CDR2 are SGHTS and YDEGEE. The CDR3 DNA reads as TGTGCCAGCTACCTGAATAGCGTGCAGACCCAGTACTTC. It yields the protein CASYLNSVQTQYF.

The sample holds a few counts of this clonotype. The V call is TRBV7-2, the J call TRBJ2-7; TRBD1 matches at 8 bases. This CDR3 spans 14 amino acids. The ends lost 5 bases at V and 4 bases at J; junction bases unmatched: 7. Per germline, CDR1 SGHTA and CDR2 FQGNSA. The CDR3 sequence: CASSTDRAGYEQYF. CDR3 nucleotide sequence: TGTGCCAGCAGCACGGACAGGGCCGGATACGAGCAGTACTTC.

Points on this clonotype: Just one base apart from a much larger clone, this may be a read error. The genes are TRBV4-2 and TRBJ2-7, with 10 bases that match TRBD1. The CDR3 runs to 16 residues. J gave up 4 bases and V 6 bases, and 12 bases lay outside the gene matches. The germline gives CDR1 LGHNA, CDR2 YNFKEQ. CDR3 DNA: TGTGCCAGCAGTTTAACAATCCGACAGGGGGCTTACGAGCAGTACTTC. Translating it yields CASSLTIRQGAYEQYF.

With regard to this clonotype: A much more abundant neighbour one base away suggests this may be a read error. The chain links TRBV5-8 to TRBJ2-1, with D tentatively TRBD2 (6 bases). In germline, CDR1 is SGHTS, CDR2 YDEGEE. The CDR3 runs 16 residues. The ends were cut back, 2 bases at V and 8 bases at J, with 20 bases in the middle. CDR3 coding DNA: TGTGCCAGCAGCTTCAGACTAGTGGGAGCAATCGATGAGCAGTTCTTC. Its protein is CASSFRLVGAIDEQFF. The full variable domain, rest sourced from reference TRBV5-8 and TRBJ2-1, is EAGVTQSPTHLIKTRGQQATLRCSPISGHTSVYWYQQALGLGLQFLLWYDEGEERNRGNFPPRFSGRQFPNYSSELNVNALELEDSALYLCASSFRLVGAIDEQFFGPGTRLTVL.

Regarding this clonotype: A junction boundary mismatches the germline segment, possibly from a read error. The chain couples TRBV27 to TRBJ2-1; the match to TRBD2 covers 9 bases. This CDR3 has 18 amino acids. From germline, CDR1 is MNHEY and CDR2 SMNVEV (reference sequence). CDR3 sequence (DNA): TGTGCCACCCGAATGTCCGTTAGCGGGAGTGGGTCCTACCATGAGCAGTTCTTC. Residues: CATRMSVSGSGSYHEQFF.

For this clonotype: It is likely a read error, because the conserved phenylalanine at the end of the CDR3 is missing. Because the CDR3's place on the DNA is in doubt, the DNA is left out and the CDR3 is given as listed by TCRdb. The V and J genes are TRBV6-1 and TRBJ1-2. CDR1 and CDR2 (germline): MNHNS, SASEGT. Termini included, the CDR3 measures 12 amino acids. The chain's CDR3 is CASRFGSYGYSL.

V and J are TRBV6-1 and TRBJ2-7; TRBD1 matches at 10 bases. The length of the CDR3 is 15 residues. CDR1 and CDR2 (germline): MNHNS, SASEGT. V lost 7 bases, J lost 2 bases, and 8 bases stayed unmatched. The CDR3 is CASTQGQGSTYEQYF. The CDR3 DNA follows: TGTGCCAGCACTCAGGGACAGGGGTCCACCTACGAGCAGTACTTC.

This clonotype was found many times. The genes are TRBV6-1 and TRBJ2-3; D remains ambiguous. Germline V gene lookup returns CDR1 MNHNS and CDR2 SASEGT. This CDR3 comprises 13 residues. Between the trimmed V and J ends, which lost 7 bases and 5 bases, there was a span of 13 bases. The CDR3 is CASIHNPGDTQYF. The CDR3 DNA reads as TGTGCCAGCATTCACAACCCGGGAGATACGCAGTATTTT.

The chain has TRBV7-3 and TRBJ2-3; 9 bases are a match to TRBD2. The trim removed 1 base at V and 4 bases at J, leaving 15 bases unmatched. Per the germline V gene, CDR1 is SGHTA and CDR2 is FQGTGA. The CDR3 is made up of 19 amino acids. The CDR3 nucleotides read TGTGCCAGCAGCTTAAAGGCTAGCGGGAACGGACTTTTCCCAGATACGCAGTATTTT. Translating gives CASSLKASGNGLFPDTQYF.